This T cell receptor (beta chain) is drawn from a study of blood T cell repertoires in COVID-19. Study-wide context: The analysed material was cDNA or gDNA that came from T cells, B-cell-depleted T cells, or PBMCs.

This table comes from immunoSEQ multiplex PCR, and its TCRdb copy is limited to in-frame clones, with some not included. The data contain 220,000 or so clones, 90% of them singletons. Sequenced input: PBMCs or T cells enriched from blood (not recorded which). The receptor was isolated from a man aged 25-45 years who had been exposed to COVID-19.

CDR3 nucleotide sequence: TGTGCCAGCAGCGCCGACACCGGGGGGATTACAGATACGCAGTATTTT. Translated, it gives CASSADTGGITDTQYF. The V call is TRBV7-7, the J call TRBJ2-3; TRBD2 matches 7 bases. Germline lookup yields CDR1 SSHAT and CDR2 FNYEAQ (reference sequence). CDR3 length: 16 amino acids. V trimming: 5 bases; J trimming: 3 bases; junction bases outside the gene matches: 11.